Shown below are 8 T cell receptor beta chains from a single sample sequenced in a study of blood T cell repertoires in COVID-19. Here immunoSEQ multiplex PCR was the method, and the copy in TCRdb shows in-frame clones only, minus some. Of about 480,000 clones in the sample, approximately 88% are singletons; the top ten hold about 2%. The sequencing sample was made of PBMCs or T cells enriched from blood (not recorded which). The receptors here all came from a woman aged 40 to 50 who had recovered from COVID-19.

This CDR3 is CAWSVRSGNSPLHF. The CDR3, as DNA: TGTGCCTGGAGTGTACGGTCCGGTAATTCACCCCTCCACTTT. The V call is TRBV30, the J call TRBJ1-6; D unresolved. Trimming cost V 0 bases and J 6 bases, with 9 bases left between them. Per the germline V gene, CDR1 is GTSNPN and CDR2 is SVGIG (reference sequence). CDR3 length: 14 residues.

This rearrangement joins TRBV7-9 to TRBJ2-1, with TRBD1 matching over 11 bases. This CDR3 region has 16 residues. V gave up 5 bases and J gave up 5 bases; unmatched junction bases: 8. Germline loops: CDR1 SEHNR, CDR2 FQNEAQ (reference sequence). CDR3 sequence reads: CASSRWTGQGDNEQFF. CDR3 sequence (DNA): TGTGCCAGCAGCCGATGGACGGGACAGGGGGACAATGAGCAGTTCTTC.

The J gene is TRBJ2-1, the V gene TRBV15; 7 bases line up with TRBD2. The CDR3 totals 14 residues. The V gene end was trimmed by 2 bases and the J gene end by 2 bases; junction bases not matched to a gene: 0. Germline V lookup: CDR1 LNHNV, CDR2 YYDKDF (reference sequence). CDR3 sequence reads: CATSRSGTYNEQFF. The CDR3 DNA is TGTGCCACCAGCAGAAGCGGGACCTACAATGAGCAGTTCTTC.

The CDR3 DNA follows: TGTGCCAGCAGCTCTACCCGGGGAGGCGACACAGATACGCAGTATTTT. It codes for CASSSTRGGDTDTQYF. This chain connects TRBV11-2 to TRBJ2-3; D is perhaps TRBD2 (6 bases). Germline CDR1 reads SGHAT; CDR2 reads FQNNGV. V was pared by 4 bases and J by 2 bases, with 16 bases between. This CDR3 spans 16 amino acids. Full variable domain (remainder filled in from reference TRBV11-2 and TRBJ2-3): EAGVAQSPRYKIIEKRQSVAFWCNPISGHATLYWYQQILGQGPKLLIQFQNNGVVDDSQLPKDRFSAERLKGVDSTLKIQPAKLEDSAVYLCASSSTRGGDTDTQYFGPGTRLTVL.

V is TRBV4-2 and J is TRBJ1-1; tentative D call: TRBD1 (6 bases). CDR3 length: 15 amino acids. Germline-derived CDR1 and CDR2 are LGHNA and YNFKEQ. Trimming left V 1 base short and J 3 bases short, with 12 bases between. The CDR3 sequence: CASSQGLQGDTEAFF. CDR3 sequence (DNA): TGTGCCAGCAGCCAAGGTCTACAGGGCGACACTGAAGCTTTCTTT.

The V call is TRBV18, the J call TRBJ2-1; TRBD1 matches 9 bases. Trimming cost V 3 bases and J 8 bases; bases outside gene matches: 8. Germline V gives CDR1 KGHSH, CDR2 LQKENI. The CDR3 spans 15 residues. In DNA, the CDR3 is TGTGCCAGCTCACCGCAACAGGGGGCGCAGGATGAGCAGTTCTTC. This codes for CASSPQQGAQDEQFF.

The gene calls are TRBV30 and TRBJ1-2; 9 bases agree with TRBD1. The ends lost 0 bases at V and 7 bases at J; junction bases unmatched: 6. Germline V gives CDR1 GTSNPN, CDR2 SVGIG (reference sequence). The CDR3 is made up of 14 amino acids. CDR3 residues: CAWSVLGDRAGYTF. In nucleotides, the CDR3 is TGTGCCTGGAGTGTACTTGGGGACAGGGCTGGCTACACCTTC.

The chain joins TRBV19 to TRBJ2-3; TRBD1 is a possible D gene (5 bases). Between the trimmed V and J ends, which lost 9 bases and 4 bases, there was a span of 23 bases. CDR3 length: 16 amino acids. Germline loops: CDR1 LNHDA, CDR2 SQIVND (reference sequence). CDR3 bases: TGTGCCAGCGCAAGACAGTTCGGTTTAACGGCAGATACGCAGTATTTT. Residues: CASARQFGLTADTQYF.